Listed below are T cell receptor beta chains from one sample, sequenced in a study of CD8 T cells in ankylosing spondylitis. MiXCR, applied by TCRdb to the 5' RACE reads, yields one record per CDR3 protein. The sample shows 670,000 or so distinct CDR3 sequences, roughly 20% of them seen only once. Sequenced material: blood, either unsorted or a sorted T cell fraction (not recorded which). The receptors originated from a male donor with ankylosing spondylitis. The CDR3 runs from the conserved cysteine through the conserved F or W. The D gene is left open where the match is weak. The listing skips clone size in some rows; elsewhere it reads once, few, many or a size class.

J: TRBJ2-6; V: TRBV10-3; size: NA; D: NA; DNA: TGTGCCATCAGTGATCCGGGTCTAGTACTGGCCTCAATTCACGTCCTGACTTTC; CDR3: CAISDPGLVLASIHVLTF
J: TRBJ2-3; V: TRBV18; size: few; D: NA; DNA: TGTGCCAGCTCACCCCTTCTTGGGACGGATACGCAGTATTTT; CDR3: CASSPLLGTDTQYF
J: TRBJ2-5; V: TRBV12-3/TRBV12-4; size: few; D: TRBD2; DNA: TGTGCCAGCAGCCGGACTAGCGGGGGGGCAGTTGTTGAGACCCAGTACTTC; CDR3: CASSRTSGGAVVETQYF
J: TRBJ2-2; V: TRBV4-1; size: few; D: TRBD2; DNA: TGCGCCAGCAGCCAAGAGGCGGGAGGATTCACCGGGGAGCTGTTTTTT; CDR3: CASSQEAGGFTGELFF
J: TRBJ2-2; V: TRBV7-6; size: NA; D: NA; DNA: TGTGCTAGCAGCTTGACGAGGAGCGGCGGGGAGCTGTTTTTT; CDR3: CASSLTRSGGELFF
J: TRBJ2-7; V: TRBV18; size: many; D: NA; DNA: TGTGCCAGCTCACCGGGTATTGCAGGGGACTACGAGCAGTACTTC; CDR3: CASSPGIAGDYEQYF
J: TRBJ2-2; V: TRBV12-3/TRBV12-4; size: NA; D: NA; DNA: TGTGCCAGCAGTTTAGGCAGGACTTACAACGCCGGGGAGCTGTTTTTT; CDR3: CASSLGRTYNAGELFF
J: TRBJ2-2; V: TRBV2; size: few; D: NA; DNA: TGTGCCAGCGCCGGGGGACGCGGAACCGGCGGGGAGCTGTTTTTT; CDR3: CASAGGRGTGGELFF
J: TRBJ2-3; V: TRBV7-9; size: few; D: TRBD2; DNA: TGTGCCAGCAGCTCTAGCGGGAGCGCAGATACGCAGTATTTT; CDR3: CASSSSGSADTQYF
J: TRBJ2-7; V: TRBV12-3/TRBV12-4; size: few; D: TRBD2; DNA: TGTGCCAGCAGTCTGATGGAGCGGGATGTCTACGAGCAGTACTTC; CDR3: CASSLMERDVYEQYF
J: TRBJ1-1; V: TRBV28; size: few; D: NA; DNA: TGTGCCAGCAGCGGAGGGGGAGTCACTGAAGCTTTCTTT; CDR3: CASSGGGVTEAFF
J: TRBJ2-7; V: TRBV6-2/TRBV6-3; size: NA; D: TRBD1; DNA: TGTGCCAGCAGCACTTGGGACAGGGACTCCTACGAGCAGTACTTC; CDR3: CASSTWDRDSYEQYF
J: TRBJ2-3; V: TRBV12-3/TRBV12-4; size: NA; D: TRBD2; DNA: TGTGCCAGCAGTCGTAGGACTAGCGGGGGGCGGGATACGCAGTATTTT; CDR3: CASSRRTSGGRDTQYF
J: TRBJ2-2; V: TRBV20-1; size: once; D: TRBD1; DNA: TGCAGTGCTCCAGACAGGGGGAACACCGGGGAGCTGTTTTTT; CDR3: CSAPDRGNTGELFF
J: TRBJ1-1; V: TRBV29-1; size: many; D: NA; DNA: TGCAGCGTTCGGGAGAACACTGAAGCTTTCTTT; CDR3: CSVRENTEAFF
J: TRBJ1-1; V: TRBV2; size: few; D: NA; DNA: TGTGCCAGCAGTGATCAACGTCAGAACACTGAAGCTTTCTTT; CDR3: CASSDQRQNTEAFF
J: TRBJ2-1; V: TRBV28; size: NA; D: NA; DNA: TGTGCCAGCACAATAGAGGGGGTCTACAATGAGCAGTTCTTC; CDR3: CASTIEGVYNEQFF
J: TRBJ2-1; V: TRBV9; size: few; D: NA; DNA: TGTGCCAGCAGCCCGAGGACCTTCGACGATGAGCAGTTCTTC; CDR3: CASSPRTFDDEQFF
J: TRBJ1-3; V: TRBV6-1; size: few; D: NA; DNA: TGTGCCAGCGTCCCCTCGGGACATATCTCTGGAAACACCATATATTTT; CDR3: CASVPSGHISGNTIYF
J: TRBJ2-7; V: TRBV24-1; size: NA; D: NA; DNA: TGTGCCACCAGTGATCCCAACAGGGAAAGTCGGGACGAGCAGTACTTC; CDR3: CATSDPNRESRDEQYF
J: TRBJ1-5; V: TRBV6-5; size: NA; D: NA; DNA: TGTGCCAGCAGTTACTCGAACCCCCGGGGGAATCAGCCCCAGCATTTT; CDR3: CASSYSNPRGNQPQHF
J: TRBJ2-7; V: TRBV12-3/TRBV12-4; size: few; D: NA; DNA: TGTGCCAGCAGCCCGAAGACTAGCTACGAGCAGTACTTC; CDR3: CASSPKTSYEQYF
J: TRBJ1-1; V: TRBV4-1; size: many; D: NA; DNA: TGCGCCAGCAGCCAATGGGACTTCCAGAACACTGAAGCTTTCTTT; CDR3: CASSQWDFQNTEAFF
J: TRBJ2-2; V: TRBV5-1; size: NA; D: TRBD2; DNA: TGCGCCAGCAACCTAGTCGCGGGAGTCGGAACCGGGGAGCTGTTTTTT; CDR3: CASNLVAGVGTGELFF
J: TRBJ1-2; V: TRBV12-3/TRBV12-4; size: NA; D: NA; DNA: TGTGCCAGCAGTTTTGACAAAGACTATGGCTACACCTTC; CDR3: CASSFDKDYGYTF
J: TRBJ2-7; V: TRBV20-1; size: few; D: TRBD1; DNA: TGCAGTGCTAGAGAACCGGGACAGATTTACGAGCAGTACTTC; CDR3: CSAREPGQIYEQYF
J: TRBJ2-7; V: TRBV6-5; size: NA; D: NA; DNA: TGTGCCAGCAGTTACTCGAGGAGGGACGTCATGGGGGAGCAGTACTTC; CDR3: CASSYSRRDVMGEQYF
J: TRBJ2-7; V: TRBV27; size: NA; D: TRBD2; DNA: TGTGCCAGCAGTATAGCGGGAGGGCCCTACGAGCAGTACTTC; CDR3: CASSIAGGPYEQYF
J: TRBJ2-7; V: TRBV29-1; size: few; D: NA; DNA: TGCAGCGTTGATTTGGGCAACTCCTACGAGCAGTACTTC; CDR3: CSVDLGNSYEQYF
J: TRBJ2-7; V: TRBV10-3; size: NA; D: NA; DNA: TGTGCCATCAGTGATTCGTCCGGAGGGTCGGGGGAGCAGTACTTC; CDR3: CAISDSSGGSGEQYF
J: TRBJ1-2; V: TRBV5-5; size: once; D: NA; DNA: TGTGCCAGCAGCGCCCTAGGTCTCAACTATGGCTACACCTTC; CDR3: CASSALGLNYGYTF
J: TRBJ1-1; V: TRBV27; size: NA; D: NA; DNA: TGTGCCAGCAGTCCCCGTTGGGGAAACACTGAAGCTTTCTTT; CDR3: CASSPRWGNTEAFF
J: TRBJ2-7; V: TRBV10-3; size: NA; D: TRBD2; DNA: TGTGCCATCAGTGCCACGGTGGGGGGGGAGCAGTACTTC; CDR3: CAISATVGGEQYF
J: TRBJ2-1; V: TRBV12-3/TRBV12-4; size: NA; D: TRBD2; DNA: TGTGCCAGCAGTACCGGACTAGCGGGAGACCTCTCCTACAATGAGCAGTTCTTC; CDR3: CASSTGLAGDLSYNEQFF
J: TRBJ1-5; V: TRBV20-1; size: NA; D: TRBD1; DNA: TGCAGTGCTAGACCAGGGGGAATTAATCAGCCCCAGCATTTT; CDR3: CSARPGGINQPQHF
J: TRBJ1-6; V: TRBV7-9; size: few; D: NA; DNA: TGTGCCAGCAGCCCTCTGGGTACCCGAGGCTCACCCCTCCACTTT; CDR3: CASSPLGTRGSPLHF
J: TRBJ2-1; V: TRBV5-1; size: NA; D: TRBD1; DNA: TGCGCCAGCAGCGCGACAGGGGTCGATGAGCAGTTCTTC; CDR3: CASSATGVDEQFF
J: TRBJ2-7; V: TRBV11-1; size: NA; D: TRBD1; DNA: TGTGCCAGCAGCCACGTTACCGGCACAGGGGGTGGCGAGCAGTACTTC; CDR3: CASSHVTGTGGGEQYF
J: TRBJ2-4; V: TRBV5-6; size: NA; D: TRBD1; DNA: TGTGCCAGCAGCTCCGGAAGAAGAGGGGGCTCGGGACAAATTCAGTACTTC; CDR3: CASSSGRRGGSGQIQYF
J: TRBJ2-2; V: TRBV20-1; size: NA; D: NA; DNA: TGCAGTGCTAGAGTAGAGTTAAACACCGGGGAGCTGTTTTTT; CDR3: CSARVELNTGELFF